Below are 10 T cell receptor beta chains sequenced from a single sample in a study of Graves' ophthalmopathy and Graves' hyperthyroidism. RNA transcripts were the template, and TCR beta CDR3 regions were amplified from them. The first round was an RT-PCR with HTBI primers, and the second round was a multiplex PCR. From the multiplex PCR reads, TCRdb called clonotypes with MiXCR, one entry per CDR3 protein. The sample has around 470,000 distinct CDR3 sequences; approximately 15% are singletons. Sequencing used blood. The receptors originated from a woman under 40 with Graves' ophthalmopathy.

This clonotype was picked up many times. The rearrangement joins TRBV10-3 to TRBJ1-1; D ambiguous. Germline CDR1 is ENHRY and CDR2 is SYGVKD. The CDR3 is made up of 15 amino acids. Trimming took off 8 bases at V and 3 bases at J, with 19 bases between the two ends. The chain's CDR3 is CAIHPETPLYTEAFF. The DNA for the CDR3 is TGTGCCATCCACCCGGAGACTCCTTTATACACTGAAGCTTTCTTT.

This clonotype has a count of ten or more. V gene TRBV28 combines with J gene TRBJ1-3, with TRBD1 identical over 10 bases. The trim removed 5 bases at V and 4 bases at J, leaving 8 bases unmatched. The CDR3 runs to 16 residues. CDR1 MDHEN and CDR2 SYDVKM come from the germline V gene. The DNA of the CDR3 is TGTGCCAGCAGTCCCCCCGGGACAGGGGACGGAAACACCATATATTTT. Translation gives CASSPPGTGDGNTIYF.

The V call is TRBV2, the J call TRBJ2-7, with 8 bases fitting TRBD2. CDR1 is SNHLY, CDR2 FYNNEI, per germline. J gave up 2 bases and V 7 bases, and 7 bases lay outside the gene matches. There are 14 residues in the CDR3. The DNA of the CDR3 is TGTGCCAGCATTACTAGCGGCCGAACCTACGAGCAGTACTTC. Protein sequence: CASITSGRTYEQYF.

The chain couples TRBV12-3 or TRBV12-4 to TRBJ2-7; 9 nucleotides align to TRBD1. The V gene end was trimmed by 4 bases and the J gene end by 7 bases; junction bases not matched to a gene: 11. There are 15 residues in the CDR3. The CDR3 protein is CASSYHQTGGGEQYF. CDR3 sequence (DNA): TGTGCCAGCAGTTACCACCAGACAGGGGGTGGGGAGCAGTACTTC.

This clonotype was counted ten times or more. The chain employs TRBV6-5 and TRBJ2-5; D is uncertain. This CDR3 spans 14 amino acids. The germline V gene has CDR1 MNHEY and CDR2 SVGAGI. V was shortened by 0 bases and J by 4 bases, with 9 bases between the two germline ends. For the CDR3, the DNA is TGTGCCAGCAGTTACTCATTCCAAGGAGAGACCCAGTACTTC. This sequence encodes CASSYSFQGETQYF.

This clonotype was counted many times. The chain uses TRBV20-1 and TRBJ2-2; TRBD2 is a possible D gene (6 bases). Germline V CDR1 and CDR2: DFQATT, SNEGSKA (reference sequence). V lost 0 bases to trimming and J lost 3 bases, with 14 bases between them. There are 16 residues in the CDR3. CDR3 sequence reads: CSARDVGGFDTGELFF. As DNA, the CDR3 is TGCAGTGCTAGAGACGTGGGGGGATTTGACACCGGGGAGCTGTTTTTT.

This clonotype was seen at least ten times. The rearrangement joins TRBV25-1 to TRBJ2-6; 8 nucleotides agree with TRBD1. With 5 bases clipped from V and 0 bases from J, the junction kept 15 bases outside the gene matches. CDR1 and CDR2 from the germline V gene are MGHDK and SYGVNS. This CDR3 is 20 amino acids long. The CDR3 loop reads CASSTVRDRGPLSGANVLTF. The CDR3, as DNA: TGTGCCAGCAGTACTGTTCGAGACAGGGGCCCTCTCTCTGGGGCCAACGTCCTGACTTTC.

At least ten counts were recorded for this clonotype. The chain is built from TRBV6-5 and TRBJ2-7; a weak D match, TRBD1 (5 bases). V was trimmed by 0 bases and J by 3 bases, leaving 18 bases between them. Germline CDR1 reads MNHEY; CDR2 reads SVGAGI. CDR3 length: 17 residues. The CDR3 region is CASSYSLRGNHNYEQYF. CDR3 DNA sequence: TGTGCCAGCAGTTACTCGCTTAGGGGCAACCACAACTACGAGCAGTACTTC.

This clonotype was observed at least ten times. The gene calls are TRBV12-3 or TRBV12-4 and TRBJ1-1; a possible D gene is TRBD1 (6 bases). This CDR3 is 14 amino acids long. Deletions cut 7 bases from V and 1 base from J, with 13 bases between. Here the CDR3 DNA reads TGTGCCAGCACCGGGACACTAACGAACACTGAAGCTTTCTTT. Protein: CASTGTLTNTEAFF.

This clonotype was seen ten or more times. The CDR3 here is CASSLGGRNGYTF. CDR3 nucleotides: TGTGCCAGCTCACTCGGGGGAAGGAATGGCTACACCTTC. The chain uses TRBV18 and TRBJ1-2; tentative D call: TRBD1 (5 bases). V was pared by 4 bases and J by 6 bases, with 12 bases between. Germline V CDR1 and CDR2: KGHSH, LQKENI. This CDR3 has 13 residues.